Listed here are 29 T cell receptor beta chains from one sample, sequenced in a study of blood T cell repertoires in COVID-19. Clones were read by immunoSEQ multiplex PCR, and TCRdb kept only the in-frame ones, dropping some. Among about 40,000 clones, 77% were seen once, and the ten largest hold 28%. Sequencing used peripheral blood. The receptors originated from a woman in her 70s with acute or convalescent COVID-19.

This clone was seen a single time. The V call is TRBV7-9, the J call TRBJ1-1; D unresolved. Trimming cost V 5 bases and J 3 bases, with 13 bases left between them. From germline, CDR1 is SEHNR and CDR2 FQNEAQ (reference sequence). There are 14 residues in the CDR3. CDR3 DNA: TGTGCCAGCAGCGTCTACCGGGAGGACACTGAAGCTTTCTTT. It specifies CASSVYREDTEAFF.

The J gene is TRBJ2-3, the V gene TRBV7-2, with D possibly being TRBD2 (6 bases). The CDR3 is 15 residues long. Germline values: CDR1 SGHTA, CDR2 FQGNSA. V gave up 7 bases and J gave up 3 bases, with 17 bases separating them. CDR3 residues: CASIPRGLWTDTQYF. For the CDR3, the DNA is TGTGCCAGCATCCCTAGGGGACTCTGGACAGATACGCAGTATTTT.

This clone was detected a few times. The chain joins TRBV6-6 to TRBJ1-5; TRBD1 aligns across 7 bases. This CDR3 contains 15 residues. V trimming: 7 bases; J trimming: 4 bases; junction bases outside the gene matches: 10. Germline V gene sequence: CDR1 MNHNY, CDR2 SVGAGI (reference sequence). The CDR3, as DNA: TGTGCCAGCAAGTCCCCTCCAGGGGGTAATCAGCCCCAGCATTTT. The encoded protein is CASKSPPGGNQPQHF.

The J gene is TRBJ1-2, the V gene TRBV30; D is undetermined. V was cut by 0 bases and J by 4 bases, with 18 bases left in between. The CDR3 is 16 residues long. Germline-derived CDR1 and CDR2 are GTSNPN and SVGIG (reference sequence). The DNA of the CDR3 is TGTGCCTGGAGTGTACCTCCCCCCCGGAGACCCTATGGCTACACCTTC. This gives the protein CAWSVPPPRRPYGYTF.

The V gene is TRBV18, the J gene TRBJ1-3; 9 bases are shared with TRBD1. Germline CDR1 is KGHSH and CDR2 is LQKENI. CDR3 size: 16 residues. With V trimmed by 5 bases and J by 3 bases, 8 bases remained unmatched. The CDR3 DNA sequence: TGTGCCAGCTCAAGTACTGGACAGGGGATTGGAAACACCATATATTTT. Translated: CASSSTGQGIGNTIYF.

The chain carries TRBV21-1 and TRBJ1-4; TRBD1, the table's D call, was not compared with the DNA. TRBV21-1 constitutes a pseudogene. The length of the CDR3 is 18 residues. CDR3: CASSIFKNRGPTNEKLFF. The CDR3 coding sequence is TGTGCCAGCAGCATATTTAAAAACAGGGGGCCGACTAATGAAAAACTGTTTTTT.

The chain links TRBV20-1 to TRBJ2-6; D gene uncertain. The V gene's germline CDR1 is DFQATT and CDR2 SNEGSKA (reference sequence). Deletions cut 3 bases from V and 5 bases from J, with 8 bases between. This CDR3 region has 13 residues. CDR3 sequence (DNA): TGCAGTGCTAGTGCCCTAAGGGCCAACGTCCTGACTTTC. Translating it yields CSASALRANVLTF.

J is TRBJ2-7 and V is TRBV3-1 (or the pseudogene TRBV3-2), with TRBD2 matching 8 bases. CDR1 is LGHDT and CDR2 is YNNKEL in the germline V gene (reference sequence). This CDR3 contains 14 residues. V was clipped by 5 bases and J by 5 bases; unmatched bases: 8. This chain's CDR3 is CASSVSGVHDEQYF. The CDR3 bases are TGTGCCAGCAGCGTTAGCGGGGTTCACGACGAGCAGTACTTC.

The genes are TRBV7-3 and TRBJ2-2; 9 bases fit TRBD2. Germline V lookup: CDR1 SGHTA, CDR2 FQGTGA. There are 16 residues in the CDR3. The ends lost 4 bases at V and 6 bases at J; junction bases unmatched: 9. CDR3 coding DNA: TGTGCCAGCAGCTCCCGGGGCGGGAGGGCCCCCGGGGAGCTGTTTTTT. It translates to CASSSRGGRAPGELFF.

Here the CDR3 DNA reads TGTGCCAGCAGTTTACATAGGACAGGCTATAGCAATCAGCCCCAGCATTTT. Its translation: CASSLHRTGYSNQPQHF. The genes are TRBV6-2 or TRBV6-3 and TRBJ1-5, with 7 bases that match TRBD1. Germline lookup yields CDR1 MNHEY and CDR2 SVGEGT. V trimming: 4 bases; J trimming: 0 bases; junction bases outside the gene matches: 9. The CDR3 length is 17 residues.

The J gene is TRBJ1-2, the V gene TRBV2; D not certain. Germline V gene lookup returns CDR1 SNHLY and CDR2 FYNNEI. The CDR3 extends over 11 amino acids. V was cut by 8 bases and J by 1 base, with 5 bases left in between. The CDR3 protein is CASSINYGYTF. DNA for the CDR3: TGTGCCAGCTCTATTAACTATGGCTACACCTTC.

The V gene is TRBV28, the J gene TRBJ1-4; tentatively, D is TRBD1 (6 bases). The V gene lost 6 bases and the J gene lost 3 bases, with 20 bases spanning the gap. Germline CDR1 reads MDHEN; CDR2 reads SYDVKM. There are 17 residues in the CDR3. The CDR3, as DNA: TGTGCCAGCAGCGCCGGGACACACGTCCTCCCTAATGAAAAACTGTTTTTT. Its protein is CASSAGTHVLPNEKLFF.

The gene calls are TRBV6-5 and TRBJ1-2, with D perhaps matching TRBD1 (6 bases). Trimming pared 6 bases from V and 4 bases from J, leaving 15 bases between. The CDR3 runs 14 residues. CDR1 and CDR2 from the germline V gene are MNHEY and SVGAGI. CDR3 nucleotide sequence: TGTGCCAGCAGACCCACGACAGGACCCTATGGCTACACCTTC. Residues: CASRPTTGPYGYTF.

This clone showed up just a few times. The V gene is TRBV13, the J gene TRBJ1-2, with a weak D call TRBD1 (6 bases). The ends were cut back, 5 bases at V and 4 bases at J, with 14 bases in the middle. Germline V gene sequence: CDR1 PRHDT, CDR2 FYEKMQ (reference sequence). The CDR3 is 14 amino acids. The chain's CDR3 is CASSIPGQFYGYTF. DNA of the CDR3: TGTGCCAGCAGCATCCCCGGACAGTTCTATGGCTACACCTTC. The full variable domain, with the rest looked up from reference TRBV13 and TRBJ1-2, is AAGVIQSPRHLIKEKRETATLKCYPIPRHDTVYWYQQGPGQDPQFLISFYEKMQSDKGSIPDRFSAQQFSDYHSELNMSSLELGDSALYFCASSIPGQFYGYTFGSGTRLTVV.

The CDR3 DNA sequence: TGTGCCTGGAAGCTAGGAACAGGGGGCCCTGAAGCTTTCTTT. Amino acids: CAWKLGTGGPEAFF. The chain joins TRBV30 to TRBJ1-1, with 9 bases identical to TRBD1. This CDR3 is built from 14 residues. Per the germline V gene, CDR1 is GTSNPN and CDR2 is SVGIG (reference sequence). Losses at the gene ends were 4 bases for V and 6 bases for J; bases not matched to a gene: 9.

This chain connects TRBV7-2 to TRBJ1-6; 11 bases line up with TRBD1. There are 18 residues in the CDR3. V trimming: 1 base; J trimming: 9 bases; junction bases outside the gene matches: 11. Germline CDR1 reads SGHTA; CDR2 reads FQGNSA. CDR3 DNA sequence: TGTGCCAGCAGCTTAGTCGGGACAGGGGGTACGATAGGTTCACCCCTCCACTTT. Amino acids: CASSLVGTGGTIGSPLHF.

This chain uses TRBV11-3 with TRBJ2-5; D is perhaps TRBD1 (5 bases). CDR1 is SGHNT, CDR2 YENEEA, per germline. This CDR3 comprises 14 residues. With 1 base removed from V and 5 bases from J, the gap between germline ends came to 11 bases. CDR3 residues: CASSLGGAVETQYF. Written as DNA, the CDR3 is TGTGCCAGCAGCTTAGGGGGCGCGGTGGAGACCCAGTACTTC.

This clone was seen once. This rearrangement joins TRBV4-3 to TRBJ1-5; D might be TRBD1 (6 bases). The germline gives CDR1 LGHNA, CDR2 YSLEER. This CDR3 has 15 amino acids. V lost 0 bases and J lost 6, with 12 bases in between. The CDR3: CASSQDTGIGQPQHF. The CDR3 nucleotides read TGCGCCAGCAGCCAAGATACAGGGATAGGTCAGCCCCAGCATTTT.

V is TRBV19 and J is TRBJ1-5; unclear D gene. The CDR3 is made up of 13 amino acids. V dropped 3 bases and J dropped 4 bases, with 7 bases sitting between them. Looked up from germline, CDR1 is LNHDA and CDR2 is SQIVND (reference sequence). CDR3 protein: CASSMGRNQPQHF. In DNA form, the CDR3 reads TGTGCCAGTAGTATGGGCAGAAATCAGCCCCAGCATTTT.

Only a few counts were recorded for this clone. The J gene is TRBJ1-4, the V gene TRBV18, with D hard to call. This CDR3 is 16 amino acids long. CDR1 KGHSH and CDR2 LQKENI come from the germline V gene. Trimming removed 4 bases from V and 7 bases from J, with 19 bases in between. CDR3 loop: CASSRRAGSVGEKLFF. CDR3 nucleotides: TGTGCCAGCTCACGACGCGCCGGGTCCGTGGGTGAAAAACTGTTTTTT.

This clone was found a few times. The genes are TRBV7-9 and TRBJ1-5, with 7 bases that match TRBD1. V lost 5 bases, J lost 4 bases, and 5 bases stayed unmatched. The germline V gene has CDR1 SEHNR and CDR2 FQNEAQ (reference sequence). The CDR3 has 14 residues. The CDR3 loop reads CASSPGTENQPQHF. The CDR3 DNA follows: TGTGCCAGCAGCCCCGGGACAGAAAATCAGCCCCAGCATTTT.

This clone has a handful of counts. The chain employs TRBV7-3 and TRBJ2-3; tentatively, D is TRBD1 (5 bases). CDR1 and CDR2 from the germline V gene are SGHTA and FQGTGA. The CDR3 covers 18 residues. V lost 2 bases to trimming and J lost 2 bases, with 20 bases between them. CDR3 loop: CASSLGDTIRGITDTQYF. CDR3 nucleotides: TGTGCCAGCAGCTTAGGAGACACCATAAGGGGAATCACAGATACGCAGTATTTT.

This chain connects TRBV9 to TRBJ1-4, with TRBD1 matching 7 bases. The ends lost 4 bases at V and 7 bases at J; junction bases unmatched: 13. This CDR3 comprises 16 residues. CDR1 SGDLS and CDR2 YYNGEE come from the germline V gene. The DNA of the CDR3 is TGTGCCAGCAGCTTCGACAGGGTGGCAGCAACTGAAAAACTGTTTTTT. This encodes CASSFDRVAATEKLFF.

This chain joins TRBV29-1 and TRBJ2-7, with 10 positions matching TRBD2. Trimming took 6 bases from V and 4 from J; bases not matched to a gene: 9. Germline CDR1 is SQVTM and CDR2 is ANQGSEA. The CDR3 extends over 14 amino acids. In DNA form, the CDR3 reads TGCAGCGTCCAGGGGCTAGCGGGAGAATACGAGCAGTACTTC. Residues: CSVQGLAGEYEQYF.

This clone was found a few times. The chain carries TRBV5-1 and TRBJ2-3; maybe TRBD1 (6 bases). Germline V gene sequence: CDR1 SGHRS, CDR2 YFSETQ. The V end was cut by 2 bases, the J end by 2 bases, with 15 bases between. The CDR3 extends over 16 amino acids. This CDR3 reads CASSLRPGQATDTQYF. The CDR3, as DNA: TGCGCCAGCAGCTTAAGACCGGGACAAGCCACAGATACGCAGTATTTT.

The rearrangement links TRBV29-1 to TRBJ1-1; TRBD1 aligns across 8 bases. Germline assignment: CDR1 SQVTM and CDR2 ANQGSEA. J gave up 4 bases and V 4 bases, and 8 bases lay outside the gene matches. The CDR3 is made up of 14 amino acids. The CDR3 sequence is CSVGTQGAGTEAFF. The CDR3 DNA reads TGCAGCGTTGGTACTCAGGGGGCTGGCACTGAAGCTTTCTTT.

This chain links TRBV19 with TRBJ1-5; no reliable D call. CDR1 is LNHDA, CDR2 SQIVND, per germline (reference sequence). The length of the CDR3 is 13 residues. V shed 8 bases and J shed 7 bases, with 15 bases lying between them. The CDR3 region has the DNA TGTGCCAGTTCGTTCTCGGGTGGCCAGCCCCAGCATTTT. Translation gives CASSFSGGQPQHF.

This rearrangement joins TRBV28 to TRBJ2-7, with TRBD2 as a possible D gene (6 bases). V was shortened by 7 bases and J by 2 bases, with 15 bases between the two germline ends. In germline, CDR1 is MDHEN, CDR2 SYDVKM. There are 14 residues in the CDR3. CDR3 DNA sequence: TGTGCCAGCACTGCGGGGCTAGCCACCTACGAGCAGTACTTC. Amino acids: CASTAGLATYEQYF.

The rearrangement links TRBV7-3 to TRBJ1-2, with D tentatively TRBD1 (6 bases). V was cut by 1 base and J by 5 bases, with 8 bases left in between. This CDR3 has 13 residues. CDR1 SGHTA and CDR2 FQGTGA come from the germline V gene. CDR3 residues: CASSLIQGYGYTF. CDR3 sequence (DNA): TGTGCCAGCAGCTTAATTCAGGGGTATGGCTACACCTTC.